A selection of T cell receptor beta chains follows, all from one sample in a study of OX40 agonist ivuxolimab in advanced cancers. Generated by immunoSEQ multiplex PCR, the TCRdb table keeps only in-frame clones and is missing some. The sample contains tens of thousands of clones, 91% of which appear only once. This sample comprised CD4+ or CD8+ T cells sorted from blood, obtained in a trial of the OX40 agonist ivuxolimab. All receptors derive from an adult with an advanced solid tumor such as melanoma, head and neck, liver or kidney cancer. CDR3s include the opening cysteine and the closing phenylalanine or tryptophan. The order of the fields is V gene, J gene, CDR3 protein.

TRBV4-2,TRBJ2-2,CASSPTSPLGTGELFF
TRBV11-3,TRBJ2-2,CASSPSTGVGGELFF
TRBV30,TRBJ2-3,CAWQPGLATDTQYF
TRBV28,TRBJ2-3,CASSLGEGDTQYF
TRBV7-7,TRBJ2-5,CASSLWAEETQYF
TRBV5-8,TRBJ2-7,CASSFLDEQYF
TRBV11-2,TRBJ2-1,CASSSGLAGRVEQFF
TRBV4-3,TRBJ2-2,CASSQDNYNTGELFF
TRBV4-2,TRBJ2-1,CASSHTGTGDNEQFF
TRBV5-1,TRBJ2-1,CASSLVPSGAYNEQFF
TRBV6-6,TRBJ2-3,CASRKEQQPTDTQYF
TRBV27,TRBJ2-7,CASSLRRDLPYEQYF
TRBV7-9,TRBJ2-7,CASSLGGGSSYEQYF
TRBV7-2,TRBJ1-2,CASSKRGFYGYTF
TRBV6-6,TRBJ2-3,CASRTGGTQYF
TRBV5-4,TRBJ2-7,CASRPGQGPYEQYF
TRBV5-1,TRBJ2-5,CASSLESGPQETQYF
TRBV5-1,TRBJ2-2,CASSLAGRGQTGELFF
TRBV9,TRBJ2-5,CASSRGAQETQYF
TRBV6-1,TRBJ2-7,CASTTGTGYERQYF
TRBV5-1,TRBJ1-2,CASSLAIGATYGYTF
TRBV2,TRBJ1-1,CASSYTGGQTEAFF
TRBV6-5,TRBJ1-1,CASRLLRAVTEAFF
TRBV29-1,TRBJ1-2,CSVEDRARESSGYTF
TRBV7-3,TRBJ2-1,CASSFGPSNEQFF
TRBV5-1,TRBJ2-1,CASSPEMMTGPSSYNEQFF
TRBV28,TRBJ2-5,CASSSQEAGGLETQYF
TRBV7-9,TRBJ2-3,CASSFGTYSDTQYF
TRBV4-1,TRBJ1-4,CASSQRTGNGEKLFF
TRBV7-3,TRBJ2-1,CASSPRGYNEQFF
TRBV27,TRBJ2-4,CASSLSGGNIQYF
TRBV30,TRBJ1-5,CAWSVLGGNQPQHF
TRBV5-6,TRBJ1-4,CASSQSAGEKLFF
TRBV15,TRBJ2-3,CATSRDRPGSTDTQYF
TRBV27,TRBJ2-2,CASSFGTLMNTGELFF
TRBV29-1,TRBJ2-1,CSVVGGRRLNEQFF
TRBV14,TRBJ2-7,CASSPGMEERSYEQYF
TRBV11-2,TRBJ2-7,CASSFGPASYEQYF
TRBV6-1,TRBJ2-3,CAASGTGIDTQYF
TRBV6-6,TRBJ1-2,CASSGDRAYGYTF
TRBV7-3,TRBJ1-1,CASSSNRAEENTEAFF
TRBV7-2,TRBJ2-7,CASSSQAGVYEQYF
TRBV19,TRBJ1-4,CASKERATNEKLFF
TRBV27,TRBJ2-1,CASSLVGHRSYNEQFF
TRBV6-5,TRBJ2-5,CASTHPGGETQYF
TRBV15,TRBJ1-2,CATSREGVHYGYTF
TRBV7-9,TRBJ1-1,CASSPRTEAFF
TRBV2,TRBJ1-5,CASSDPLAQPQHF
TRBV19,TRBJ1-4,CASSIEGTATNEKLFF
TRBV6-5,TRBJ1-2,CASSYTPDQGGYTF
TRBV4-3,TRBJ2-3,CASSQETSNTQYF
TRBV11-3,TRBJ1-2,CASSPPTGNYGYTF
TRBV5-4,TRBJ2-7,CASSLLGGQGSYEQYF
TRBV2,TRBJ2-7,CASSGLKTGGYEQYF
TRBV29-1,TRBJ1-3,CSAEGDSSGNTIYF